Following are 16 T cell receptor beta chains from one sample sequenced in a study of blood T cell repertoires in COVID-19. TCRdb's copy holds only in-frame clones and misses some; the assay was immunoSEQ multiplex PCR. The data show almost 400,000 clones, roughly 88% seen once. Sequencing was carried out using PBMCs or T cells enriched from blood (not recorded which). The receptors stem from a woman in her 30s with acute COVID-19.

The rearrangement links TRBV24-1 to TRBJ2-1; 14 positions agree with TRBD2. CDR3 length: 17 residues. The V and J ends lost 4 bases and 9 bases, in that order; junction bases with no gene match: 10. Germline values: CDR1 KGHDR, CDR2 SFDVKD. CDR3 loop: CATSDRGGTSGSSEQFF. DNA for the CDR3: TGTGCCACCAGTGACCGGGGGGGGACTAGCGGGAGTAGTGAGCAGTTCTTC.

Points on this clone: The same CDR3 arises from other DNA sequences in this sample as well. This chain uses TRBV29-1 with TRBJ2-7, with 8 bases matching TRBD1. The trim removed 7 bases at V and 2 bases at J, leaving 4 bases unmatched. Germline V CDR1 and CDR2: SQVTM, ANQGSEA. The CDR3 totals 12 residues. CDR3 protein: CSALTGAYEQYF. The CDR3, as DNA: TGCAGCGCCTTGACAGGGGCCTACGAGCAGTACTTC.

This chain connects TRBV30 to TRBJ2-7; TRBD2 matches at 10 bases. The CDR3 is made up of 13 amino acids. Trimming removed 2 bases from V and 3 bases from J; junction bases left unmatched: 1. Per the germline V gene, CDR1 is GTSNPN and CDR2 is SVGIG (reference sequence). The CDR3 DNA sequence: TGTGCCTGGAGTCGGACTAGCGGCTACGAGCAGTACTTC. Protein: CAWSRTSGYEQYF.

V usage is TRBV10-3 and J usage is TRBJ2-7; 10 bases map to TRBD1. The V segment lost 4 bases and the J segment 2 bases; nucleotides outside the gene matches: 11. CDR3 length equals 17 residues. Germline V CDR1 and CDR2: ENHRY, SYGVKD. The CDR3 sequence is CAISASPGQGKAYEQYF. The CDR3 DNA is TGTGCCATCAGTGCCTCACCGGGACAGGGGAAAGCCTACGAGCAGTACTTC.

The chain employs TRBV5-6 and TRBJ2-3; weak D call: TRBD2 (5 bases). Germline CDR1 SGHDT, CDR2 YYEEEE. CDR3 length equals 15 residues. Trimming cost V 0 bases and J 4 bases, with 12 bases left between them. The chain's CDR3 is CASSLGWGSADTQYF. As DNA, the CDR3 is TGTGCCAGCAGCTTGGGCTGGGGTAGCGCAGATACGCAGTATTTT.

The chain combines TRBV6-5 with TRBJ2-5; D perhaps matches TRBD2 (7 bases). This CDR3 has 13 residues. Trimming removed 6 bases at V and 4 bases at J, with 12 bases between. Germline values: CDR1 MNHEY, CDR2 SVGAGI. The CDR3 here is CASRVRGGETQYF. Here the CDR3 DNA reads TGTGCCAGCAGGGTTAGGGGGGGAGAGACCCAGTACTTC.

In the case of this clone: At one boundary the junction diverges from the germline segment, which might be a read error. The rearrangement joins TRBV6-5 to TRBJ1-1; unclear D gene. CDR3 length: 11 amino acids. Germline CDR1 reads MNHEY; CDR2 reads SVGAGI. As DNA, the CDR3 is TGTGCCAGCAGTACGAACACGGAAGCTTTCTTT. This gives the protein CASSTNTEAFF.

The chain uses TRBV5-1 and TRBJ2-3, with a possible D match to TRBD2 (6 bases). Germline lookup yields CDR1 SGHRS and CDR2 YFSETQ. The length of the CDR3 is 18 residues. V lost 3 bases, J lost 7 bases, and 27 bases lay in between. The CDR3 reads CASSSDPPGLKYPYTQYF. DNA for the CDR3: TGCGCCAGCAGCTCCGACCCTCCGGGACTCAAATACCCCTATACGCAGTATTTT.

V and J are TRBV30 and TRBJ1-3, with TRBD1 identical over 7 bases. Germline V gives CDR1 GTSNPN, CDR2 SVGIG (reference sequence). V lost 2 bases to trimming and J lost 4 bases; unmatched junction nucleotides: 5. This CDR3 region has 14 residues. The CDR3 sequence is CAWSFTGVGNTIYF. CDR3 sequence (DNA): TGTGCCTGGAGTTTCACAGGGGTAGGAAACACCATATATTTT.

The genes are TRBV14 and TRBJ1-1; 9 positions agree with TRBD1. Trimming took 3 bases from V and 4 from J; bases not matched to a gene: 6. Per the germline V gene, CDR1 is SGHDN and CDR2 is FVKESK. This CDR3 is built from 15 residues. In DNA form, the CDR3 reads TGTGCCAGCAGCCACACAGGGGGCTGGAGCACTGAAGCTTTCTTT. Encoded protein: CASSHTGGWSTEAFF.

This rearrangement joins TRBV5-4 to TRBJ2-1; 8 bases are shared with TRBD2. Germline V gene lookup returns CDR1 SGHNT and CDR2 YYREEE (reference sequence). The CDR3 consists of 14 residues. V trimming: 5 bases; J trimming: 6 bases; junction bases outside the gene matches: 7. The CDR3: CASSSGGHVNEQFF. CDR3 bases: TGTGCCAGCAGTTCGGGGGGGCACGTCAATGAGCAGTTCTTC.

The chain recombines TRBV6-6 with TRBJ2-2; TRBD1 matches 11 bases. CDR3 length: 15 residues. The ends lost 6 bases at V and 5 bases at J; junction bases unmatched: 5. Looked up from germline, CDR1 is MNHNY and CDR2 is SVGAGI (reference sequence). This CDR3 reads CASSRGQGVTGELFF. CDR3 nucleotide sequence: TGTGCCAGCAGCCGGGGACAGGGGGTTACCGGGGAGCTGTTTTTT.

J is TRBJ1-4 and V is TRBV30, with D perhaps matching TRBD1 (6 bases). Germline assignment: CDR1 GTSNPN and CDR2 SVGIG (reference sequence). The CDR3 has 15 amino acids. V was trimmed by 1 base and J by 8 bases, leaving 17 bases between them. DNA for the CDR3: TGTGCCTGGAGTGGGCCTGGGACAATAGACGAAAAACTGTTTTTT. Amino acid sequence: CAWSGPGTIDEKLFF.

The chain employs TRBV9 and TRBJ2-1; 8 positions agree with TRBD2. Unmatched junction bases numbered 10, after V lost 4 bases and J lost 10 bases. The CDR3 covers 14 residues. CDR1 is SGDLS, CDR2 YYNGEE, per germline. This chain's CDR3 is CASSFRRGAEEQFF. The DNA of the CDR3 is TGTGCCAGCAGCTTCAGGCGGGGGGCGGAAGAGCAGTTCTTC.

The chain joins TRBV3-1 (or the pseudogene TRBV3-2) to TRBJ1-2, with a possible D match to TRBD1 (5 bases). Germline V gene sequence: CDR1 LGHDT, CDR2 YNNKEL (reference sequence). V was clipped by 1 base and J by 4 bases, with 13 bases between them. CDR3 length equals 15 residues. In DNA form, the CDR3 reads TGTGCCAGCAGCCAAGCCTTGATTGGGGCCTATGGCTACACCTTC. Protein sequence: CASSQALIGAYGYTF.

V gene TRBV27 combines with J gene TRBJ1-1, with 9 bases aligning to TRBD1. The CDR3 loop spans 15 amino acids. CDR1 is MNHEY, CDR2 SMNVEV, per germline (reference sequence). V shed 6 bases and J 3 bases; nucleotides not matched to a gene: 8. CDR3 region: CASRINRDRDTEAFF. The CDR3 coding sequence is TGTGCCAGCAGGATAAACCGGGACAGGGACACTGAAGCTTTCTTT.